Shown below are 26 T cell receptor beta chains from a single sample sequenced in a study of T cell clones after liver transplantation. Using immunoSEQ multiplex PCR, the repertoire was profiled, and TCRdb retains in-frame clones only, with some absent. The repertoire consists of roughly 100,000 clones, with around 83% occurring once and the leading ten covering about 1%. Specimen: CD4+ T cells from blood, collected before liver transplant. These TCRs come from a human donor who received a liver transplant.

There are a few counts of this clone. The gene calls are TRBV19 and TRBJ2-3, with TRBD2 matching over 10 bases. The CDR3 covers 17 residues. Losses at the gene ends were 5 bases for V and 1 base for J; bases not matched to a gene: 9. Germline V gene data show CDR1 as LNHDA and CDR2 as SQIVND (reference sequence). The CDR3 region is CASSQIRAGGRTDTQYF. The CDR3, as DNA: TGTGCCAGTAGTCAAATCCGAGCGGGGGGGCGCACAGATACGCAGTATTTT.

V is TRBV7-3 and J is TRBJ1-5; TRBD1 is a possible D gene (5 bases). Trimming left V 5 bases short and J 5 bases short, with 28 bases between. CDR3 length: 19 residues. Germline-derived CDR1 and CDR2 are SGHTA and FQGTGA. The CDR3 loop is CASSPKDTGLTFGDQPQHF. CDR3 DNA sequence: TGTGCCAGCAGCCCCAAGGATACGGGACTTACCTTTGGGGATCAGCCCCAGCATTTT. Based on the CDR3 plus reference TRBV7-3 and TRBJ1-5, the full variable domain is GAGVSQTPSNKVTEKGKYVELRCDPISGHTALYWYRQSLGQGPEFLIYFQGTGAADDSGLPNDRFFAVRPEGSVSTLKIQRTERGDSAVYLCASSPKDTGLTFGDQPQHFGDGTRLSIL.

V is TRBV5-1 and J is TRBJ2-7, with D possibly being TRBD1 or TRBD2 (5 bases each). Trimming pared 0 bases from V and 4 bases from J, leaving 20 bases between. Looked up from germline, CDR1 is SGHRS and CDR2 is YFSETQ. The CDR3 totals 17 residues. The DNA for the CDR3 is TGCGCCAGCAGCTTGGCGGCAACTACGGGACCAATGTACGAGCAGTACTTC. Translation: CASSLAATTGPMYEQYF.

This chain links TRBV5-1 with TRBJ1-1; D possibly corresponds to TRBD1 (6 bases). Germline assignment: CDR1 SGHRS and CDR2 YFSETQ. V was shortened by 4 bases and J by 5 bases, with 15 bases between the two germline ends. CDR3 length: 14 residues. DNA of the CDR3: TGCGCCAGCAGCCGAGGGGAAAGGGGGACTGAAGCTTTCTTT. Translated, it gives CASSRGERGTEAFF.

The chain has TRBV7-2 and TRBJ2-2, with D unresolved. The germline V gene encodes CDR1 SGHTA and CDR2 FQGNSA. The CDR3 is 15 residues long. The V gene lost 5 bases and the J gene lost 2 bases, with 12 bases spanning the gap. The CDR3 DNA reads TGTGCCAGCAGCCTCCAGGTCCGCAACACCGGGGAGCTGTTTTTT. Translation gives CASSLQVRNTGELFF.

The chain employs TRBV5-1 and TRBJ1-1; 8 bases are shared with TRBD1. The germline gives CDR1 SGHRS, CDR2 YFSETQ. V dropped 5 bases and J dropped 6; count of bases not matched to a gene: 6. This CDR3 contains 13 residues. The chain's CDR3 is CASSQGAGPEAFF. The CDR3 nucleotides are TGCGCCAGCAGTCAGGGGGCAGGCCCTGAAGCTTTCTTT.

This sequence joins TRBV7-7 and TRBJ2-3; D is perhaps TRBD1 (5 bases). The CDR3 length is 14 residues. V was clipped by 1 base and J by 2 bases, with 7 bases between them. Germline CDR1 SSHAT, CDR2 FNYEAQ (reference sequence). CDR3 protein: CASSLVGATDTQYF. The CDR3 region has the DNA TGTGCCAGCAGCTTAGTAGGGGCCACAGATACGCAGTATTTT.

The chain is built from TRBV7-2 and TRBJ2-7; tentative D call: TRBD2 (6 bases). CDR1 is SGHTA and CDR2 is FQGNSA in the germline V gene. V dropped 5 bases and J dropped 7 bases, with 18 bases sitting between them. There are 14 residues in the CDR3. CDR3 nucleotides: TGTGCCAGCAGCCCGCGCGGGTGGGAGGAAGAGCAGTACTTC. Amino acids: CASSPRGWEEEQYF.

There are many counts of this clone. This chain joins TRBV19 and TRBJ1-5; D gene unclear. CDR1 is LNHDA and CDR2 is SQIVND in the germline V gene (reference sequence). The germline V and J ends were trimmed by 3 bases and 6 bases, with 9 bases remaining between them. This CDR3 spans 13 amino acids. For the CDR3, the DNA is TGTGCCAGTAGTATCAATTTTTTTCAGCCCCAGCATTTT. Its protein product is CASSINFFQPQHF. The full variable domain, completed using reference TRBV19 and TRBJ1-5, is DGGITQSPKYLFRKEGQNVTLSCEQNLNHDAMYWYRQDPGQGLRLIYYSQIVNDFQKGDIAEGYSVSREKKESFPLTVTSAQKNPTAFYLCASSINFFQPQHFGDGTRLSIL.

The chain recombines TRBV29-1 with TRBJ2-1; 9 bases are a match to TRBD2. The CDR3 runs 14 residues. CDR1 and CDR2 (germline): SQVTM, ANQGSEA. V lost 4 bases and J lost 0; bases outside the gene matches: 1. For the CDR3, the DNA is TGCAGCGTTGTGACTAGCGGCTCCTACAATGAGCAGTTCTTC. Protein product: CSVVTSGSYNEQFF.

Points on this clone: The junction differs from germline at one of its ends, possibly a read error. The V gene is TRBV15, the J gene TRBJ2-1, with 13 bases matching TRBD2. Germline V gene data show CDR1 as LNHNV and CDR2 as YYDKDF (reference sequence). The CDR3 consists of 14 residues. The CDR3 DNA sequence: TGTGCCACCAGCCCCCGACTAGCGGGGGGTGCCTCCCTCTTC. Its protein is CATSPRLAGGASLF.

The chain carries TRBV2 and TRBJ1-4; TRBD1 agrees at 7 bases. Germline values: CDR1 SNHLY, CDR2 FYNNEI. V lost 1 base and J lost 7; bases outside the gene matches: 18. The CDR3 loop spans 19 amino acids. As DNA, the CDR3 is TGTGCCAGCAGTGAAGGGGGACTATTGACAGGGTTGGTGGGTGAAAAACTGTTTTTT. Residues: CASSEGGLLTGLVGEKLFF.

The rearrangement links TRBV6-5 to TRBJ2-2, with 11 bases matching TRBD2. V gave up 6 bases and J gave up 11 bases; unmatched junction bases: 11. This CDR3 contains 15 residues. Germline V gene data show CDR1 as MNHEY and CDR2 as SVGAGI. DNA of the CDR3: TGTGCCAGCAGCCGACTAGCGGGACGGGTGGGAGAGCTGTTTTTT. It is translated as CASSRLAGRVGELFF.

CDR3 DNA sequence: TGCAGCGTTGACGGCTGGAGCGGTGAAAAACTGTTTTTT. Translating it yields CSVDGWSGEKLFF. This chain joins TRBV29-1 and TRBJ1-4; D remains unclear. Germline lookup yields CDR1 SQVTM and CDR2 ANQGSEA. This CDR3 has 13 amino acids. V was pared by 3 bases and J by 7 bases, with 12 bases between.

CDR3 loop: CASSALQGSNQPQHF. CDR3 sequence (DNA): TGTGCCAGCAGCGCTTTACAGGGCTCTAATCAGCCCCAGCATTTT. This sequence joins TRBV7-9 and TRBJ1-5; maybe TRBD1 (6 bases). Looked up from germline, CDR1 is SEHNR and CDR2 is FQNEAQ (reference sequence). V lost 5 bases to trimming and J lost 4 bases, with 15 bases between them. The CDR3 extends over 15 amino acids.

This clone occurred once. The gene calls are TRBV4-2 and TRBJ1-6; 8 bases line up with TRBD1. The CDR3 totals 18 residues. J was trimmed by 4 bases and V by 0 bases; bases with no gene match: 8. From germline, CDR1 is LGHNA and CDR2 YNFKEQ. The CDR3 sequence is CASSQEQGGATYNSPLHF. The CDR3 DNA is TGTGCCAGCAGCCAAGAACAGGGGGGAGCGACTTATAATTCACCCCTCCACTTT.

J is TRBJ1-5 and V is TRBV28; 7 positions agree with TRBD1. Germline values: CDR1 MDHEN, CDR2 SYDVKM. Losses at the gene ends were 10 bases for V and 7 bases for J; bases not matched to a gene: 13. CDR3 length: 14 amino acids. The CDR3 region is CATVQGGAGQPQHF. In DNA, the CDR3 is TGTGCCACCGTTCAAGGGGGCGCAGGGCAGCCCCAGCATTTT.

The chain carries TRBV7-2 and TRBJ2-7; D unclear. The CDR3 loop spans 14 amino acids. Germline-derived CDR1 and CDR2 are SGHTA and FQGNSA. Trimming left V 6 bases short and J 0 bases short, with 12 bases between. The CDR3 here is CASSDSSSSYEQYF. CDR3 DNA sequence: TGTGCCAGCAGTGACTCTTCGAGCTCCTACGAGCAGTACTTC.

The chain joins TRBV23-1 to TRBJ1-5; 9 positions agree with TRBD1. TRBV23-1 is reported as an ORF; its role is uncertain. The CDR3 sequence is 19 residues long. V shed 4 bases and J 0 bases; nucleotides not matched to a gene: 13. The CDR3 DNA sequence: TGCGCCAGCAGTCGCACCGGGACAGGGATTTTTCATAGCAATCAGCCCCAGCATTTT. Encoded protein: CASSRTGTGIFHSNQPQHF.

The V gene is TRBV10-3, the J gene TRBJ1-2; D is ambiguous. CDR3 length: 12 amino acids. CDR1 and CDR2 (germline): ENHRY, SYGVKD. Trimming cost V 7 bases and J 3 bases, with 9 bases left between them. In nucleotides, the CDR3 is TGTGCCATCAAGTCGCTGGACTATGGCTACACCTTC. It specifies CAIKSLDYGYTF.

The chain couples TRBV7-2 to TRBJ2-1; D is undetermined. Trimming took off 1 base at V and 0 bases at J, with 7 bases between the two ends. Germline CDR1 and CDR2: SGHTA and FQGNSA. The length of the CDR3 is 15 residues. CDR3 bases: TGTGCCAGCAGCTTAGATCTTAGCTCCTACAATGAGCAGTTCTTC. Translation gives CASSLDLSSYNEQFF.

In DNA form, the CDR3 reads TGTGCCAGCTCACCAGGAGAGGGAGCCAATGAAAAACTGTTTTTT. Translation gives CASSPGEGANEKLFF. V gene TRBV18 combines with J gene TRBJ1-4; D is ambiguous. The CDR3 totals 15 residues. The V and J ends lost 2 bases and 5 bases respectively, with 12 bases between them. Germline-derived CDR1 and CDR2 are KGHSH and LQKENI.

This clone has a handful of counts. This rearrangement joins TRBV7-9 to TRBJ1-2; a possible D gene is TRBD1 (6 bases). The CDR3 is 13 residues long. The germline V gene encodes CDR1 SEHNR and CDR2 FQNEAQ (reference sequence). The germline V and J ends were trimmed by 7 bases and 8 bases, with 17 bases remaining between them. CDR3 in DNA: TGTGCCAGCACCCTGACCCAGGGACAAGGCTACACCTTC. Translated: CASTLTQGQGYTF. Complete variable domain (other parts from reference TRBV7-9 and TRBJ1-2): DTGVSQNPRHKITKRGQNVTFRCDPISEHNRLYWYRQTLGQGPEFLTYFQNEAQLEKSRLLSDRFSAERPKGSFSTLEIQRTEQGDSAMYLCASTLTQGQGYTFGSGTRLTVV.

The chain couples TRBV7-3 to TRBJ1-2; perhaps TRBD1 as D (5 bases). The CDR3 is 13 residues long. The V end lost 0 bases, the J end lost 7 bases, and 9 bases lay between the germline ends. Germline V lookup: CDR1 SGHTA, CDR2 FQGTGA. The CDR3 region has the DNA TGTGCCAGCAGCTTAACCAGGGAAGCTGGCTACACCTTC. Encoded protein: CASSLTREAGYTF.

V gene TRBV2 combines with J gene TRBJ1-5; 9 bases align to TRBD1. The junction had 9 bases not matched to a gene; V was cut back by 6 bases and J by 3 bases. This CDR3 has 16 amino acids. Germline CDR1 is SNHLY and CDR2 is FYNNEI. The CDR3 sequence is CASRETGGPSNQPQHF. In DNA, the CDR3 is TGTGCCAGCAGGGAGACAGGGGGACCCTCCAATCAGCCCCAGCATTTT.

The chain has TRBV5-1 and TRBJ1-3, with D possibly being TRBD1 (5 bases). V lost 0 bases and J lost 4, with 11 bases in between. The CDR3 has 15 residues. CDR1 SGHRS and CDR2 YFSETQ come from the germline V gene. This CDR3 reads CASSLVGRDGNTIYF. The CDR3 DNA reads as TGCGCCAGCAGCTTGGTGGGCAGGGACGGAAACACCATATATTTT.